The 14 T cell receptor beta chains in this list originate from one sample, sequenced in a study of beta chain features in type 1 diabetes (dated by TCRdb to 2016 to 2018). Receptors were amplified or captured by the immunoSEQ multiplex PCR assay. All of the isolated RNA was reverse transcribed with the High Capacity cDNA Reverse Transcription Kit, so expressed TCRB transcripts were sequenced. In its TCRdb copy, this immuneACCESS table keeps in-frame sequences only and misses some clones. Where compared with another copy, unresolved V genes explain less than half of these, and the others have no known cause. The sample table holds some 150,000 clones, of which just over 9% were seen once. The ten largest clones add up to roughly 0.74% of the sample. The sequencing sample was made of central memory CD4+ T cells from blood. The receptor set was obtained from a man aged 18 to 30 in good health.

This chain links TRBV7-9 with TRBJ2-1, with D perhaps matching TRBD1 (6 bases). The V end lost 3 bases, the J end lost 8 bases, and 14 bases lay between the germline ends. CDR1 is SEHNR and CDR2 is FQNEAQ in the germline V gene (reference sequence). This CDR3 spans 14 amino acids. The CDR3 region is CASSFRQVMDEQFF. The DNA for the CDR3 is TGTGCCAGCAGCTTTAGACAGGTTATGGATGAGCAGTTCTTC.

The chain combines TRBV7-2 with TRBJ2-7, with 8 bases aligning to TRBD1. The V segment lost 5 bases and the J segment 4 bases; nucleotides outside the gene matches: 7. The CDR3 has 14 amino acids. Germline-derived CDR1 and CDR2 are SGHTA and FQGNSA. CDR3: CASSPTGGRYEQYF. The CDR3 nucleotides read TGTGCCAGCAGCCCCACAGGGGGGAGGTACGAGCAGTACTTC.

In this sample, this clone turned up a few times. The gene calls are TRBV7-9 and TRBJ1-6; D might be TRBD1 (5 bases). Germline V gives CDR1 SEHNR, CDR2 FQNEAQ (reference sequence). With 10 bases removed from V and 3 bases from J, the gap between germline ends came to 13 bases. The CDR3 spans 14 residues. As DNA, the CDR3 is TGTGCCACCCGAGCCAGGGACTATAATTCACCCCTCCACTTT. This gives the protein CATRARDYNSPLHF.

In this sample, this clone turned up a few times. CDR3 nucleotide sequence: TGCAGCGTTGAAACAGTCCCCTACGAGCAGTACTTC. This encodes CSVETVPYEQYF. The chain combines TRBV29-1 with TRBJ2-7, with D unclear. Trimming removed 2 bases at V and 2 bases at J, with 7 bases between. The V gene's germline CDR1 is SQVTM and CDR2 ANQGSEA. The CDR3 is 12 residues long.

V gene TRBV5-1 combines with J gene TRBJ2-1; 11 nucleotides agree with TRBD2. The CDR3 is made up of 17 amino acids. J gave up 4 bases and V 4 bases, and 10 bases lay outside the gene matches. CDR1 and CDR2 from the germline V gene are SGHRS and YFSETQ. The CDR3 DNA follows: TGCGCCAGCAGCCTAGGGTTACTAGCGGGGGTTTACAATGAGCAGTTCTTC. Translating gives CASSLGLLAGVYNEQFF.

In its sample, this clone was seen a few times. The chain has TRBV30 and TRBJ1-1; 8 bases line up with TRBD1. The trim removed 4 bases at V and 5 bases at J, leaving 9 bases unmatched. From germline, CDR1 is GTSNPN and CDR2 SVGIG (reference sequence). CDR3 length: 14 residues. The CDR3 spells CAWKFGTGLTEAFF. CDR3 in DNA: TGTGCCTGGAAGTTTGGGACAGGATTAACTGAAGCTTTCTTT.

This clone has more than one count but fewer than ten. The J gene is TRBJ2-3, the V gene TRBV29-1; the match to TRBD2 covers 13 bases. Germline CDR1 reads SQVTM; CDR2 reads ANQGSEA. J lost 9 bases, V lost 3 bases, and 3 bases had no gene match. This CDR3 spans 13 amino acids. CDR3 region: CSVETSGGPTQYF. The CDR3 nucleotides are TGCAGCGTTGAGACTAGCGGGGGGCCAACGCAGTATTTT.

The chain couples TRBV28 to TRBJ1-2; the D gene is possibly TRBD1 (5 bases). The CDR3 length is 13 residues. CDR1 and CDR2 (germline): MDHEN, SYDVKM. Trimming pared 6 bases from V and 2 bases from J, leaving 10 bases between. The CDR3 DNA reads TGTGCCAGCAGGGAGGGGCAGAACTATGGCTACACCTTC. Translated: CASREGQNYGYTF.

This chain links TRBV29-1 with TRBJ2-7; 10 bases match TRBD1. Per germline, CDR1 SQVTM and CDR2 ANQGSEA. Unmatched junction bases numbered 7, after V lost 4 bases and J lost 4 bases. The CDR3 is 14 amino acids. The DNA for the CDR3 is TGCAGCGTTGGCCGGGACAGGGGATCTTACGAGCAGTACTTC. This gives the protein CSVGRDRGSYEQYF.

V usage is TRBV13 and J usage is TRBJ1-3; tentatively, D is TRBD1 (6 bases). The germline V gene encodes CDR1 PRHDT and CDR2 FYEKMQ (reference sequence). V was pared by 5 bases and J by 3 bases, with 11 bases between. The CDR3 length is 14 residues. Here the CDR3 reads CASSLGTIGNTIYF. CDR3 DNA: TGTGCCAGCAGCCTCGGGACAATTGGAAACACCATATATTTT.

This chain links TRBV18 with TRBJ2-1; a weak D match, TRBD1 (6 bases). V shed 6 bases and J shed 0 bases, with 12 bases lying between them. CDR1 is KGHSH, CDR2 LQKENI, per germline. The CDR3 totals 15 residues. The CDR3 DNA sequence: TGTGCCAGCTCCGGAGGCAGGGGCTCCTACAATGAGCAGTTCTTC. It translates to CASSGGRGSYNEQFF.

This clone was observed a few times. The rearrangement links TRBV11-2 to TRBJ2-1; D uncertain. Germline V lookup: CDR1 SGHAT, CDR2 FQNNGV. The V end was cut by 3 bases, the J end by 5 bases, with 8 bases between. The CDR3 is 13 residues long. CDR3 nucleotides: TGTGCCAGCAGCTTGGGCAGAAACAATGAGCAGTTCTTC. This encodes CASSLGRNNEQFF.

This clone was counted between two and nine times. The chain uses TRBV7-9 and TRBJ2-2, with 7 bases identical to TRBD2. The germline V gene encodes CDR1 SEHNR and CDR2 FQNEAQ (reference sequence). This CDR3 comprises 14 residues. The ends lost 6 bases at V and 3 bases at J; junction bases unmatched: 4. The CDR3 spells CASSPGRDTGELFF. The CDR3 DNA follows: TGTGCCAGCAGTCCAGGGAGGGACACCGGGGAGCTGTTTTTT.

This clone was recorded a few times. CDR3 sequence: CASAPSGGARNPYNEQFF. In nucleotides, the CDR3 is TGTGCCAGCGCTCCGAGCGGGGGCGCACGTAATCCCTACAATGAGCAGTTCTTC. The chain combines TRBV25-1 with TRBJ2-1; 8 bases map to TRBD2. This CDR3 region has 18 residues. Trimming cost V 8 bases and J 2 bases; bases outside gene matches: 17. The germline CDR1 and CDR2 sequences are MGHDK and SYGVNS.